The 24 T cell receptor beta chains listed next were all sequenced from one sample in a study of human T cells and chemical hapten exposure. TCRdb used MiXCR to reprocess the RACE reads, holding one entry per CDR3 protein. In the table there are about 74,000 distinct CDR3 sequences, less than 15% of which are singletons. Time point given: pre-sensitization, week 0. Noted treatment: therapeutic diphenylcyclopropenone sensitization with weekly scalp DPC. Sequences were derived from whole blood, sampled in connection with sensitization to the hapten diphenylcyclopropenone (DPC). The origin of the receptors is a woman in her fifties or sixties with alopecia areata. Some clones in this sample may be carry-over from other donors' samples.

This clonotype appeared many times. The rearrangement joins TRBV16 to TRBJ2-6, with TRBD1 matching over 7 bases. CDR1 and CDR2 from the germline V gene are KGHSY and FQNENV. CDR3 length: 15 amino acids. V was clipped by 2 bases and J by 10 bases; unmatched bases: 8. The CDR3 DNA reads as TGTGCCAGCAGCCAACCCGGGACAGTAGGAAACGTCCTGACTTTC. Amino acids: CASSQPGTVGNVLTF.

This chain joins TRBV27 and TRBJ2-7; D tentatively fits TRBD1 or TRBD2 (5 bases each). The ends were cut back, 3 bases at V and 6 bases at J, with 15 bases in the middle. Germline values: CDR1 MNHEY, CDR2 SMNVEV (reference sequence). This CDR3 has 14 amino acids. The CDR3 DNA follows: TGTGCCAGCAGTTTTGGGACGGGGATTGTCGAGCAGTACTTC. As protein: CASSFGTGIVEQYF.

The CDR3 loop is CASTKDRVNSPLHF. In DNA form, the CDR3 reads TGTGCCAGCACCAAAGACAGGGTTAATTCACCCCTCCACTTT. This chain joins TRBV2 and TRBJ1-6; 7 bases map to TRBD1. CDR3 size: 14 residues. Germline loops: CDR1 SNHLY, CDR2 FYNNEI. V lost 7 bases to trimming and J lost 6 bases; unmatched junction nucleotides: 6.

This clonotype was detected a few times. The chain recombines TRBV11-1 with TRBJ2-1, with 10 bases identical to TRBD2. V shed 7 bases and J 6 bases; nucleotides not matched to a gene: 9. The germline gives CDR1 SGHAT, CDR2 FQDESV (reference sequence). The CDR3 spans 15 residues. CDR3 nucleotides: TGTGCCAGCAATACCGGACTAGCGGAGCCCAATGAGCAGTTCTTC. Amino acid sequence: CASNTGLAEPNEQFF. Full variable domain (rest looked up from reference TRBV11-1 and TRBJ2-1): EAEVAQSPRYKITEKSQAVAFWCDPISGHATLYWYRQILGQGPELLVQFQDESVVDDSQLPKDRFSAERLKGVDSTLKIQPAELGDSAMYLCASNTGLAEPNEQFFGPGTRLTVL.

CDR3 nucleotides: TGTGCCAGCAGCGTAGGGGAACGGGAGGTATTCGAGCAGTACTTC. This sequence encodes CASSVGEREVFEQYF. The chain combines TRBV9 with TRBJ2-7; TRBD2 matches at 7 bases. The trim removed 0 bases at V and 6 bases at J, leaving 9 bases unmatched. The length of the CDR3 is 15 residues. Germline V gene sequence: CDR1 SGDLS, CDR2 YYNGEE.

The chain has TRBV10-2 and TRBJ2-1, with 10 bases aligning to TRBD2. V lost 6 bases to trimming and J lost 2 bases; unmatched junction nucleotides: 4. This CDR3 is 15 amino acids long. CDR1 WSHSY and CDR2 SAAADI come from the germline V gene. Here the CDR3 reads CASRLAGEAYNEQFF. The CDR3 nucleotides are TGCGCCAGCAGGCTAGCGGGAGAGGCCTACAATGAGCAGTTCTTC.

This clonotype has just a few counts. This rearrangement joins TRBV2 to TRBJ2-1; 7 bases fit TRBD2. The CDR3 is 15 residues long. V trimming: 0 bases; J trimming: 8 bases; junction bases outside the gene matches: 7. Germline CDR1 and CDR2: SNHLY and FYNNEI. As DNA, the CDR3 is TGTGCCAGCAGTGAAGCGTGGACTAGAGGAGATGAGCAGTTCTTC. Protein: CASSEAWTRGDEQFF.

This clonotype was observed a handful of times. V usage is TRBV20-1 and J usage is TRBJ2-7, with D uncertain. The CDR3 is 13 residues long. V shed 4 bases and J shed 5 bases, with 15 bases lying between them. The germline CDR1 and CDR2 sequences are DFQATT and SNEGSKA (reference sequence). The chain's CDR3 is CSATPPGAHEQYF. The CDR3 nucleotides are TGCAGTGCTACGCCCCCAGGCGCCCACGAGCAGTACTTC.

This clonotype occurred many times. The chain recombines TRBV7-6 with TRBJ2-5; either TRBD1 or TRBD2 may supply D (5 bases each). Germline CDR1 and CDR2: SGHVS and FNYEAQ. V gave up 2 bases and J gave up 2 bases, with 9 bases separating them. The CDR3 covers 14 residues. CDR3 DNA: TGTGCCAGCAGCTTATCGGGGCAACAAGAGACCCAGTACTTC. The encoded protein is CASSLSGQQETQYF.

The sample holds many counts of this clonotype. V is TRBV7-2 and J is TRBJ1-5; D is uncertain. The CDR3 is 14 amino acids. The germline V gene encodes CDR1 SGHTA and CDR2 FQGNSA. The ends were cut back, 1 base at V and 4 bases at J, with 8 bases in the middle. CDR3: CASSLGGRNQPQHF. CDR3 coding DNA: TGTGCCAGCAGCTTAGGAGGGCGGAATCAGCCCCAGCATTTT.

There are a few counts of this clonotype. The J gene is TRBJ1-1, the V gene TRBV11-1; unclear D gene. From germline, CDR1 is SGHAT and CDR2 FQDESV (reference sequence). Trimming removed 0 bases from V and 3 bases from J, with 8 bases in between. The CDR3 is made up of 14 amino acids. In DNA form, the CDR3 reads TGTGCCAGCAGCTTAGCCAGGAGATACACTGAAGCTTTCTTT. Residues: CASSLARRYTEAFF.

At least ten counts were recorded for this clonotype. The chain couples TRBV7-2 to TRBJ2-1, with 8 bases lining up with TRBD2. The ends lost 5 bases at V and 5 bases at J; junction bases unmatched: 8. There are 15 residues in the CDR3. CDR1 is SGHTA and CDR2 is FQGNSA in the germline V gene. The CDR3 loop is CASSAGGAGDNEQFF. The CDR3 DNA follows: TGTGCCAGCAGCGCCGGAGGAGCGGGAGACAATGAGCAGTTCTTC.

This clonotype was recorded a few times. The CDR3 region is CAGAGGPDTGELFF. CDR3 coding DNA: TGTGCCGGAGCGGGAGGGCCCGACACCGGGGAGCTGTTTTTT. The chain combines TRBV30 with TRBJ2-2; 10 bases fit TRBD2. Germline CDR1 reads GTSNPN; CDR2 reads SVGIG (reference sequence). The CDR3 has 14 amino acids. With V trimmed by 8 bases and J by 3 bases, 6 bases remained unmatched.

Comments on this clonotype: A read error may account for a junction end that differs from germline. Here the CDR3 DNA reads TGTGCCAGCAGGTTAGCGGGAGGCACAGATACGCAGTATTTT. This codes for CASRLAGGTDTQYF. The V gene is TRBV7-2, the J gene TRBJ2-3; 9 nucleotides line up with TRBD2. CDR3 length equals 14 residues. CDR1 and CDR2 (germline): SGHTA, FQGNSA.

This sequence joins TRBV19 and TRBJ2-1; 7 bases are a match to TRBD2. The CDR3 extends over 15 amino acids. Unmatched junction bases numbered 12, after V lost 9 bases and J lost 4 bases. The germline CDR1 and CDR2 sequences are LNHDA and SQIVND (reference sequence). CDR3 nucleotide sequence: TGTGCCAGCCGCTCCTTTAGCGGGCGTTACAATGAGCAGTTCTTC. The encoded protein is CASRSFSGRYNEQFF.

The table lists this clonotype with many counts. The chain combines TRBV5-4 with TRBJ2-1, with D possibly being TRBD1 or TRBD2 (5 bases each). The V gene's germline CDR1 is SGHNT and CDR2 YYREEE (reference sequence). Trimming removed 4 bases at V and 1 base at J, with 15 bases between. CDR3 length equals 16 residues. The CDR3: CASSPGALRSYNEQFF. CDR3 bases: TGTGCCAGCAGCCCCGGGGCCCTGAGGTCCTACAATGAGCAGTTCTTC.

This sequence joins TRBV18 and TRBJ1-1, with TRBD1 matching 9 bases. CDR1 and CDR2 (germline): KGHSH, LQKENI. The CDR3 has 15 residues. The trim removed 4 bases at V and 1 base at J, leaving 4 bases unmatched. As DNA, the CDR3 is TGTGCCAGCTCACTTATGGGACAGGGGAACACTGAAGCTTTCTTT. This gives the protein CASSLMGQGNTEAFF.

This clonotype was seen only a few times. This chain joins TRBV29-1 and TRBJ1-6; the D is unclear. CDR1 SQVTM and CDR2 ANQGSEA come from the germline V gene. The CDR3 runs to 12 residues. Trimming took 4 bases from V and 12 from J, leaving 13 bases between them. The chain's CDR3 is CSVGTRGLPLHF. The CDR3 nucleotides read TGCAGCGTTGGGACTCGAGGTTTACCCCTCCACTTT.

This chain joins TRBV15 and TRBJ1-5, with D possibly being TRBD1 (5 bases). The CDR3 has 13 residues. Trimming pared 1 base from V and 4 bases from J, leaving 5 bases between. Germline lookup yields CDR1 LNHNV and CDR2 YYDKDF (reference sequence). CDR3 sequence: CATSRGGNQPQHF. The CDR3 coding sequence is TGTGCCACCAGCAGAGGGGGGAATCAGCCCCAGCATTTT.

J is TRBJ2-1 and V is TRBV7-2, with D perhaps TRBD1 (6 bases). This CDR3 region has 14 residues. Trimming removed 3 bases at V and 8 bases at J, with 14 bases between. From germline, CDR1 is SGHTA and CDR2 FQGNSA. The CDR3 protein is CASSFTYRVDEQFF. The CDR3 region has the DNA TGTGCCAGCAGCTTTACCTACAGGGTCGATGAGCAGTTCTTC.

This clonotype has a count of ten or more. The rearrangement joins TRBV5-8 to TRBJ2-6; 10 bases are shared with TRBD1. CDR3 length: 17 residues. Looked up from germline, CDR1 is SGHTS and CDR2 is YDEGEE. V dropped 3 bases and J dropped 4; count of bases not matched to a gene: 7. The DNA of the CDR3 is TGTGCCAGCAGCTCGAGACAGGGGGCGCCGGGGGCCAACGTCCTGACTTTC. Encoded protein: CASSSRQGAPGANVLTF.

The rearrangement joins TRBV6-5 to TRBJ1-1; TRBD1 might be the D (5 bases). Per germline, CDR1 MNHEY and CDR2 SVGAGI. CDR3 size: 14 residues. Trimming shortened V by 4 bases and J by 5 bases, and 14 bases separated the two germline ends. The DNA of the CDR3 is TGTGCCAGCAGTTTACTGCCGTCAGGGACTGAAGCTTTCTTT. Protein product: CASSLLPSGTEAFF.

This clonotype was counted only a few times. The J gene is TRBJ2-1, the V gene TRBV11-1, with 14 bases fitting TRBD2. The CDR3 covers 19 residues. Germline V gene sequence: CDR1 SGHAT, CDR2 FQDESV (reference sequence). With V trimmed by 0 bases and J by 4 bases, 8 bases remained unmatched. In nucleotides, the CDR3 is TGTGCCAGCAGCTTAGCGCTCTCTGGGACTAGCGGGGGATACAATGAGCAGTTCTTC. Amino acid sequence: CASSLALSGTSGGYNEQFF.

In this sample, this clonotype turned up a few times. The chain employs TRBV3-1 and TRBJ2-5; the D gene could be TRBD1 or TRBD2 (6 bases each). CDR1 and CDR2 from the germline V gene are LGHDT and YNNKEL (reference sequence). This CDR3 is 14 amino acids long. Trimming removed 8 bases from V and 5 bases from J, with 18 bases in between. DNA for the CDR3: TGTGCCAGCGGGGGCATCCGGGAGATGGAGACCCAGTACTTC. Residues: CASGGIREMETQYF.